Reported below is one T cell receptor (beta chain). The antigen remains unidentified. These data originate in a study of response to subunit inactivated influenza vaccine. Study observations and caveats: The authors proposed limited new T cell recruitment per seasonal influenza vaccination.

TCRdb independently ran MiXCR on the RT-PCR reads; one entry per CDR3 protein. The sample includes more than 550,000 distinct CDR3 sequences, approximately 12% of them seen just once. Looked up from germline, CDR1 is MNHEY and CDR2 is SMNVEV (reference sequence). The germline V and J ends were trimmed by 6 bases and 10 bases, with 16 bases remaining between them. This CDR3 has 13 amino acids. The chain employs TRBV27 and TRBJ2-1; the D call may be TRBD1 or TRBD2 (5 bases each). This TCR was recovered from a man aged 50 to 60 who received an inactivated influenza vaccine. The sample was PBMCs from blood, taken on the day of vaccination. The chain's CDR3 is CASRRPGPGEQFF. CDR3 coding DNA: TGTGCCAGCAGGAGGCCGGGGCCCGGGGAGCAGTTCTTC.